A single sample gave rise to the 2 T cell receptor beta chains below, sequenced in a study of T cell repertoires in cytomegalovirus infection. TCRdb reprocessed the reads via MiXCR and lists one record per CDR3 protein. The sample lists 70,000 to 75,000 distinct CDR3 sequences; 3% to 4% were seen once. Material: PBMCs. The receptors were sampled from a human donor in good health (CMV status not recorded). Some clones in this sample may be carry-over from other donors' samples.

This clonotype was recorded at least ten times. This chain joins TRBV7-2 and TRBJ2-5; 9 nucleotides agree with TRBD1. The CDR3 loop spans 13 amino acids. The ends lost 3 bases at V and 5 bases at J; junction bases unmatched: 1. The germline V gene encodes CDR1 SGHTA and CDR2 FQGNSA. The CDR3 reads CASSFTGGETQYF. The CDR3 nucleotides are TGTGCCAGCAGCTTTACAGGGGGCGAGACCCAGTACTTC.

Many counts were recorded for this clonotype. The genes are TRBV12-3 or TRBV12-4 and TRBJ2-3; tentative D call: TRBD2 (6 bases). This CDR3 has 14 amino acids. With 7 bases removed from V and 0 bases from J, the gap between germline ends came to 11 bases. This CDR3 reads CASNPSGSTDTQYF. The DNA for the CDR3 is TGTGCCAGCAACCCGAGCGGGAGCACAGATACGCAGTATTTT.